One and the same sample provided the 20 T cell receptor beta chains below, sequenced in a study of immune cell composition in non-small cell lung cancer. Clones were sequenced by immunoSEQ multiplex PCR, and TCRdb holds only the in-frame ones, with some missing. The sample has more than 3,500 clones, around 68% seen once. The normal lung sample lay at least 3 cm, and maximally far, from the tumour. Input material: non-adjacent lung tissue. All receptors come from a human donor with non-small cell lung cancer.

This clone was detected once. This sequence joins TRBV5-1 and TRBJ2-1, with TRBD2 as a possible D gene (6 bases). The CDR3 loop spans 15 amino acids. The germline gives CDR1 SGHRS, CDR2 YFSETQ. V was pared by 4 bases and J by 9 bases, with 20 bases between. CDR3 coding DNA: TGCGCCAGCAGCGCGGACTACCCACCCGAGGGTGAGCAGTTCTTC. It yields the protein CASSADYPPEGEQFF.

The CDR3 here is CASSPGTTPGNEQFF. The CDR3 DNA reads TGCGCCAGCAGCCCCGGGACTACTCCGGGGAATGAGCAGTTCTTC. This chain joins TRBV5-1 and TRBJ2-1; 7 bases map to TRBD2. Germline CDR1 SGHRS, CDR2 YFSETQ. The length of the CDR3 is 15 residues. V gave up 4 bases and J gave up 7 bases; unmatched junction bases: 11.

The chain employs TRBV9 and TRBJ2-1; tentatively, D is TRBD2 (5 bases). Looked up from germline, CDR1 is SGDLS and CDR2 is YYNGEE. The CDR3 totals 16 residues. Trimming stripped 2 bases from V and 0 bases from J, with 12 bases between. The chain's CDR3 is CASSVAGVSSYNEQFF. The CDR3 DNA follows: TGTGCCAGCAGCGTCGCCGGGGTAAGCTCCTACAATGAGCAGTTCTTC.

This clone has only a few counts. V usage is TRBV7-2 and J usage is TRBJ2-1; TRBD2 agrees at 15 bases. The CDR3 extends over 16 amino acids. Germline V lookup: CDR1 SGHTA, CDR2 FQGNSA. The V segment lost 5 bases and the J segment 8 bases; nucleotides outside the gene matches: 7. The CDR3 bases are TGTGCCAGCAGCCGGACTAGCGGGGGGGTGATCGATGAGCAGTTCTTC. Encoded protein: CASSRTSGGVIDEQFF.

The chain couples TRBV4-1 to TRBJ1-2; D unresolved. With 3 bases removed from V and 3 bases from J, the gap between germline ends came to 11 bases. This CDR3 is 14 amino acids long. Germline CDR1 and CDR2: MGHRA and YSYEKL. CDR3 region: CASSQQTEDYGYTF. The CDR3 DNA reads TGCGCCAGCAGCCAGCAGACGGAGGACTATGGCTACACCTTC.

The gene calls are TRBV9 and TRBJ2-3; 8 bases agree with TRBD2. The CDR3 runs to 15 residues. V shed 4 bases, J shed 0 bases, and the junction held 4 bases outside the gene matches. Looked up from germline, CDR1 is SGDLS and CDR2 is YYNGEE. CDR3 region: CASSRGGASTDTQYF. The CDR3 coding sequence is TGTGCCAGCAGCCGGGGGGGAGCTAGCACAGATACGCAGTATTTT.

The chain is built from TRBV18 and TRBJ1-1, with D uncertain. CDR1 and CDR2 from the germline V gene are KGHSH and LQKENI. This CDR3 spans 13 amino acids. Trimming took 3 bases from V and 6 from J, leaving 11 bases between them. CDR3 DNA: TGTGCCAGCTCACCCTATGTAGGTTCTGAAGCTTTCTTT. Translating it yields CASSPYVGSEAFF.

V and J are TRBV4-2 and TRBJ2-1; D may correspond to TRBD1 or TRBD2 (5 bases each). Per germline, CDR1 LGHNA and CDR2 YNFKEQ. The V gene lost 0 bases and the J gene lost 5 bases, with 11 bases spanning the gap. The CDR3 sequence is 15 residues long. Here the CDR3 reads CASSQDGTENNEQFF. CDR3 nucleotide sequence: TGTGCCAGCAGCCAAGATGGGACGGAAAACAATGAGCAGTTCTTC.

This clone was recorded a few times. The J gene is TRBJ1-5, the V gene TRBV25-1, with 9 positions matching TRBD1. Germline V CDR1 and CDR2: MGHDK, SYGVNS. V was pared by 3 bases and J by 2 bases, with 2 bases of the junction left unmatched. The CDR3 is made up of 15 amino acids. The DNA for the CDR3 is TGTGCCAGCAGTGATGGGGACAGGGGCAATCAGCCCCAGCATTTT. It translates to CASSDGDRGNQPQHF. Complete variable domain (other parts from reference TRBV25-1 and TRBJ1-5): EADIYQTPRYLVIGTGKKITLECSQTMGHDKMYWYQQDPGMELHLIHYSYGVNSTEKGDLSSESTVSRIRTEHFPLTLESARPSHTSQYLCASSDGDRGNQPQHFGDGTRLSIL.

This clone is large (0.1 to 1%). V usage is TRBV6-5 and J usage is TRBJ1-2; D is ambiguous. The CDR3 runs to 14 residues. Germline loops: CDR1 MNHEY, CDR2 SVGAGI. Trimming stripped 2 bases from V and 4 bases from J, with 11 bases between. The CDR3 nucleotides read TGTGCCAGCAGTTACGGCCGAGGGAGCTATGGCTACACCTTC. Amino acid sequence: CASSYGRGSYGYTF.

This clone was seen only a few times. The J gene is TRBJ2-5, the V gene TRBV5-1; D is tentatively TRBD1 or TRBD2 (5 bases each). This CDR3 has 13 amino acids. Trimming took 4 bases from V and 4 from J, leaving 11 bases between them. Germline CDR1 SGHRS, CDR2 YFSETQ. This CDR3 is CASSPGTAETQYF. CDR3 nucleotide sequence: TGCGCCAGCAGCCCCGGGACGGCAGAGACCCAGTACTTC.

The gene calls are TRBV6-4 and TRBJ2-3, with 12 bases that match TRBD2. Germline CDR1 is MRHNA and CDR2 is SNTAGT. This CDR3 is built from 15 residues. Trimming took 3 bases from V and 4 from J; bases not matched to a gene: 2. The CDR3 protein is CASSETSGGADTQYF. CDR3 coding DNA: TGTGCCAGCAGTGAGACTAGCGGGGGAGCAGATACGCAGTATTTT.

This chain uses TRBV4-2 with TRBJ1-2; unclear D gene. In germline, CDR1 is LGHNA, CDR2 YNFKEQ. V was pared by 5 bases and J by 1 base, with 8 bases between. The length of the CDR3 is 13 residues. The CDR3 here is CASSLLNNYGYTF. In DNA, the CDR3 is TGTGCCAGCAGCTTATTAAATAACTATGGCTACACCTTC.

DNA of the CDR3: TGTGCCAGCGCCGTACAGGGACGGCGGCCCCAGCATTTT. This encodes CASAVQGRRPQHF. This chain uses TRBV27 with TRBJ1-5; weak D call: TRBD1 (6 bases). Germline CDR1 and CDR2: MNHEY and SMNVEV (reference sequence). The CDR3 has 13 amino acids. V was clipped by 8 bases and J by 9 bases, with 17 bases between them.

This chain joins TRBV5-1 and TRBJ2-5; D could derive from TRBD1 or TRBD2 (5 bases each). The length of the CDR3 is 17 residues. Germline CDR1 reads SGHRS; CDR2 reads YFSETQ. Trimming left V 0 bases short and J 4 bases short, with 19 bases between. Written as DNA, the CDR3 is TGCGCCAGCAGCTTGGGAGGAGGTGCCAGGGTCGGAGAGACCCAGTACTTC. Protein sequence: CASSLGGGARVGETQYF.

The rearrangement uses TRBV10-3 and TRBJ1-1, with 7 bases fitting TRBD1. The CDR3 length is 15 residues. The junction had 6 bases not matched to a gene; V was cut back by 5 bases and J by 0 bases. Germline V CDR1 and CDR2: ENHRY, SYGVKD. The chain's CDR3 is CAISRDSHLNTEAFF. CDR3 bases: TGTGCCATCAGTAGGGACAGCCACCTGAACACTGAAGCTTTCTTT.

This clone was counted between two and nine times. This sequence joins TRBV10-3 and TRBJ2-2; TRBD1 aligns across 8 bases. CDR1 is ENHRY and CDR2 is SYGVKD in the germline V gene. The length of the CDR3 is 16 residues. V was clipped by 5 bases and J by 7 bases; unmatched bases: 12. DNA of the CDR3: TGTGCCATCAGTCGAAATATGGACAGGGTGGGCGGGGAGCTGTTTTTT. It codes for CAISRNMDRVGGELFF.

This clone is judged medium-sized (0.01 to 0.1%). The chain recombines TRBV4-2 with TRBJ2-2; a possible D gene is TRBD2 (6 bases). The germline V and J ends were trimmed by 0 bases and 1 base, with 9 bases remaining between them. The V gene's germline CDR1 is LGHNA and CDR2 YNFKEQ. The CDR3 has 16 residues. The CDR3 is CASSQDGGVNTGELFF. DNA for the CDR3: TGTGCCAGCAGCCAAGACGGGGGAGTGAACACCGGGGAGCTGTTTTTT.

The rearrangement joins TRBV7-6 to TRBJ1-4; D might be TRBD1 (6 bases). V gave up 2 bases and J gave up 0 bases, with 16 bases separating them. The CDR3 covers 18 residues. Germline loops: CDR1 SGHVS, CDR2 FNYEAQ. Here the CDR3 reads CASSLNRVAPSTNEKLFF. The CDR3 bases are TGTGCCAGCAGCTTAAACAGGGTCGCACCCTCAACTAATGAAAAACTGTTTTTT.

The rearrangement uses TRBV11-2 and TRBJ2-7, with 8 bases aligning to TRBD1. The CDR3 has 15 amino acids. Germline loops: CDR1 SGHAT, CDR2 FQNNGV. Unmatched junction bases numbered 5, after V lost 1 base and J lost 3 bases. The CDR3 loop is CASSLGAGGGYEQYF. The CDR3 DNA sequence: TGTGCCAGCAGCTTAGGAGCAGGGGGCGGCTACGAGCAGTACTTC.